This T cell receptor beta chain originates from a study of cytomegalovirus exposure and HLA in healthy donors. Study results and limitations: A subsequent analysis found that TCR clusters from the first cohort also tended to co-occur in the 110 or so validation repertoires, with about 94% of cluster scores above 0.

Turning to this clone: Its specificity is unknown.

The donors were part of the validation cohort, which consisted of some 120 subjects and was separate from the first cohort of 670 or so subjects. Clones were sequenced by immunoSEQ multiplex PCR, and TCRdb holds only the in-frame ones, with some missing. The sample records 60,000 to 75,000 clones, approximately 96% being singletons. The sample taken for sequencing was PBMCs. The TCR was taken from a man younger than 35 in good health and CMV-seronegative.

The CDR3 is CASSAERPGELFF. DNA for the CDR3: TGTGCCAGCAGTGCCGAGCGGCCCGGGGAGCTGTTTTTT. The chain joins TRBV2 to TRBJ2-2; perhaps TRBD2 as D (5 bases). Germline CDR1 and CDR2: SNHLY and FYNNEI. Trimming took 4 bases from V and 6 from J, leaving 9 bases between them. This CDR3 has 13 residues.